The T cell receptor beta chain under discussion was sequenced for a study of blood T cells in healthy people across ages. About the study: Per two T cells, about one barcoded beta molecule was captured through template switching.

General study points: The study found TCR beta diversity correlated strongly with naive T cell percentage. More naive CD4+ cells and higher diversity were found in long-lived than in aged donors. Donor CMV status was unknown, possibly confounding expanded clonotype changes.

As regards this clonotype: The target antigen is unknown.

V shed 0 bases, J shed 3 bases, and the junction held 7 bases outside the gene matches. This CDR3 contains 16 residues. Germline-derived CDR1 and CDR2 are DFQATT and SNEGSKA (reference sequence). Primed by a sample-barcoded 5' primer and a J-beta primer mix, a second PCR proceeded for 7 to 11 cycles. Each CDR3 protein is one row after TCRdb ran MiXCR on the 5' RACE reads. This table has about 680,000 distinct CDR3 sequences, around 49% appearing once. The sequence came from a woman aged 60-75 years in good health. The J gene is TRBJ2-3, the V gene TRBV20-1; TRBD2 matches at 9 bases. Sequencing was done on a sample of blood. CDR3 in amino acids: CSARDMAGGWTDTQYF. In DNA form, the CDR3 reads TGCAGTGCTAGAGACATGGCGGGAGGGTGGACAGATACGCAGTATTTT.